This TCR beta chain stems from a study of shared clonotypes between healthy human individuals (dated by TCRdb to 2018 to 2020). At the level of the whole study: The cohort included three men and a couple of women between 18 and 49 years of age. The study deeply sequenced blood TCR repertoires of about 5 healthy adults to estimate repertoire size and the extent of clonotype sharing between individuals. To increase sequencing depth and limit assay-specific biases, TCR repertoire library preparation and sequencing were carried out by different laboratories using diverse techniques. Leukapheresis yielded between about 0.8 and 8.9 billion PBMCs per donor.

Notes on this clone: Its target antigen remains unknown. Within one base of it there is no much larger clone, and no base qualities were kept.

Points the paper makes about the study in general: Pairwise subsampling indicated that sequencing depth was expected to affect the degree of clonotype sharing among donors. Sampling was limited to blood, and TCR repertoires in tissue likely differ from TCR repertoires in blood. The small number of donors limited the genetic and exposure-history diversity represented.

Healthy HIV-negative adults with no recently reported acute infections or vaccinations were included as donors. All donors were Caucasian adults living in Nashville, Tennessee, USA. For unsorted samples, tens of millions of PBMCs were counted, and genomic DNA was extracted using the QIAamp DNA Blood Mini kit. Blood was collected by leukapheresis, and PBMCs were isolated by Ficoll-Histopaque density gradient centrifugation and then cryopreserved in liquid nitrogen vapor phase. Using the deep immunoSEQ assay, multiplex PCR amplified TCR CDR3 regions from genomic DNA. Extracted genomic DNA from each cell subset was spread evenly across all wells of several immunoSEQ 96-well plates, with each plate serving as a replicate. Each replicate PCR for unsorted PBMC received 300 to 350 ng genomic DNA, equal to 30,000 to 35,000 T cell genomes. Unsorted PBMC genomic DNA was sequenced across ten immunoSEQ deep assay plates. The purified libraries were quantified using a Qubit 3.0 fluorometer, sized with a Bioanalyzer 2100, and then quantified again using the KAPA Library Quantification kit. Every immunoSEQ 96-well plate was sequenced on a separate single-read 150-cycle Illumina NextSeq 550 flow cell. The study's processing was this. Because only junctional sequences without quality scores were contained in the immunoSEQ output, filtering matching that applied to full-length reads could not be performed. To assign V/J genes and CDR3, sequences were annotated using PyIR, a Python wrapper for IgBLAST v1.9, with IMGT germline references. Reads were filtered out if the reads had weak V/J assignments (E-value above 1e-6), no CDR3, stop codons, out-of-frame junctions, or ambiguous translated residues. A V3J clonotype was defined by an identical inferred V gene, J gene, and CDR3 amino acid sequence. Percentage overlap between repertoires was calculated by dividing the number of shared unique clonotypes by the size of the smaller repertoire. RTK rarefaction, the Chao1 estimator, and Recon v2.1 estimates of unobserved clonotypes were used to assess repertoire richness. TCRdb provides this immuneACCESS table in a form limited to in-frame rearrangements. Some clones are lacking; in checked studies, under half of them reflect an unresolved V gene, and why the rest are absent is not known. V, J and clone size were drawn from that table, and D and trimming were deduced from the DNA. The sample has about 490,000 clones on record, 81% of them singletons. The ten largest make up 9.5% to 15% of the sample.

Taken from cysteine to phenylalanine, the CDR3 has 19 residues. Only CDR3 DNA remains: 57 bases, in frame from the first base. CDR1 is given as LGHNT and CDR2 as FRNRAP, both from the germline V gene. The germline V and J ends show losses of 6 bases and 1 base respectively, and no gene match explains 15 bases of the junction. Sequencing was carried out using PBMCs. The V and J genes are TRBV12-5 and TRBJ2-2; 9 middle bases align to TRBD1. This TCR was sampled from a woman aged 40 to 50 in good health. Some clones in this sample may be carry-over from other donors' samples. The DNA reads TGTGCTAGTGGGACATTAACAGGGGGCCCGAACTTGAACACCGGGGAGCTGTTTTTT. Its protein reads: CASGTLTGGPNLNTGELFF.